What follows are 12 T cell receptor beta chains derived from one specimen sequenced in a study of OX40 agonist ivuxolimab in advanced cancers. Profiling relied on immunoSEQ multiplex PCR, and the TCRdb table lists in-frame clones only, not all of them. The top ten clones hold around an eighth of a sample with about 12,000 clones, approximately 78% of them seen once. The sample was CD4+ or CD8+ T cells sorted from blood, taken in a trial of the OX40 agonist ivuxolimab. These receptor sequences come from an adult with an advanced solid tumor such as melanoma, head and neck, liver or kidney cancer.

The chain links TRBV15 to TRBJ2-1; 9 nucleotides agree with TRBD2. After removal of 1 base from V and 9 bases from J, the junction contained 1 base not matched to a gene. Germline CDR1 LNHNV, CDR2 YYDKDF (reference sequence). This CDR3 has 13 amino acids. The CDR3 DNA follows: TGTGCCACCAGCAGAGGGACTAGCGCTGAGCAGTTCTTC. Translation gives CATSRGTSAEQFF.

This clone is judged large. V and J are TRBV5-5 and TRBJ1-4; D is unclear. CDR3 length: 13 amino acids. The germline gives CDR1 SGHKS, CDR2 YYEKEE (reference sequence). V shed 4 bases and J shed 5 bases, with 9 bases lying between them. CDR3 in DNA: TGTGCCAGCAGCATAGCCCGGAATGAAAAACTGTTTTTT. As protein: CASSIARNEKLFF.

The chain combines TRBV19 with TRBJ2-1, with D possibly being TRBD2 (6 bases). The CDR3 spans 13 residues. Germline V CDR1 and CDR2: LNHDA, SQIVND (reference sequence). Deletions cut 6 bases from V and 10 bases from J, with 16 bases between. The CDR3 region is CASSLGGEDEQFF. The CDR3 DNA reads as TGTGCCAGTAGCCTCGGGGGAGAAGACGAGCAGTTCTTC.

V usage is TRBV11-3 and J usage is TRBJ2-1, with D unclear. This CDR3 has 13 residues. The germline gives CDR1 SGHNT, CDR2 YENEEA. Trimming cost V 1 base and J 10 bases, with 11 bases left between them. This CDR3 is CASSLGAAREQFF. The CDR3 DNA is TGTGCCAGCAGCTTAGGGGCGGCCCGGGAGCAGTTCTTC.

This chain joins TRBV2 and TRBJ2-5; no clear D gene. Trimming stripped 6 bases from V and 1 base from J, with 6 bases between. CDR1 is SNHLY, CDR2 FYNNEI, per germline. The CDR3 runs to 12 residues. The CDR3 loop is CASSVLQETQYF. The CDR3 DNA follows: TGTGCCAGCAGCGTCCTCCAAGAGACCCAGTACTTC.

The sample holds a few counts of this clone. The chain joins TRBV5-1 to TRBJ1-5; 9 bases line up with TRBD1. The CDR3 length is 15 residues. Unmatched junction bases numbered 1, after V lost 3 bases and J lost 0 bases. Germline V gives CDR1 SGHRS, CDR2 YFSETQ. In nucleotides, the CDR3 is TGCGCCAGCAGCTGGACAGGGGATAGCAATCAGCCCCAGCATTTT. This encodes CASSWTGDSNQPQHF.

This clone appeared a few times. The V gene is TRBV5-6, the J gene TRBJ1-1, with D tentatively TRBD1 (6 bases). The length of the CDR3 is 15 residues. Germline CDR1 is SGHDT and CDR2 is YYEEEE. Trimming pared 0 bases from V and 3 bases from J, leaving 12 bases between. This CDR3 reads CASSLGSGGDTEAFF. CDR3 DNA: TGTGCCAGCAGCTTGGGTTCGGGGGGCGACACTGAAGCTTTCTTT.

This clone was detected only once. This chain links TRBV5-1 with TRBJ2-1, with a tentative D call TRBD2 (6 bases). Germline values: CDR1 SGHRS, CDR2 YFSETQ. The CDR3 sequence is 16 residues long. With 7 bases removed from V and 0 bases from J, the gap between germline ends came to 17 bases. Written as DNA, the CDR3 is TGCGCCAGCCGGGCCTCGGAGGGAAGCTCCTACAATGAGCAGTTCTTC. It translates to CASRASEGSSYNEQFF.

This clone showed up just a few times. The rearrangement joins TRBV6-1 to TRBJ2-2; 10 bases agree with TRBD1. V dropped 1 base and J dropped 6; count of bases not matched to a gene: 2. Germline CDR1 reads MNHNS; CDR2 reads SASEGT. The CDR3 length is 15 residues. The DNA of the CDR3 is TGTGCCAGCAGTGAAGGGACAGGGGGACCCGGGGAGCTGTTTTTT. Translating it yields CASSEGTGGPGELFF.

DNA of the CDR3: TGTGCCAGCAGCTTAGGGACAGGGGCTCTAGCGGGAGTTTATAATGAGCAGTTCTTC. Protein: CASSLGTGALAGVYNEQFF. The rearrangement uses TRBV13 and TRBJ2-1; 10 bases fit TRBD2. CDR1 is PRHDT and CDR2 is FYEKMQ in the germline V gene (reference sequence). V lost 0 bases to trimming and J lost 7 bases; unmatched junction nucleotides: 15. This CDR3 is built from 19 residues. The entire variable domain, with the rest obtained from reference TRBV13 and TRBJ2-1, is as follows: AAGVIQSPRHLIKEKRETATLKCYPIPRHDTVYWYQQGPGQDPQFLISFYEKMQSDKGSIPDRFSAQQFSDYHSELNMSSLELGDSALYFCASSLGTGALAGVYNEQFFGPGTRLTVL.

V usage is TRBV4-1 and J usage is TRBJ1-1; D might be TRBD1 (5 bases). CDR1 MGHRA and CDR2 YSYEKL come from the germline V gene. Trimming took 0 bases from V and 4 from J, leaving 9 bases between them. The CDR3 totals 14 residues. The DNA of the CDR3 is TGCGCCAGCAGCCAAGAAAGGGGTCTCACTGAAGCTTTCTTT. This codes for CASSQERGLTEAFF.

The rearrangement uses TRBV6-4 and TRBJ2-1, with D perhaps matching TRBD2 (5 bases). V shed 6 bases and J shed 2 bases, with 11 bases lying between them. The germline V gene encodes CDR1 MRHNA and CDR2 SNTAGT. This CDR3 region has 14 residues. The CDR3 spells CASRPEVAYNEQFF. The CDR3 DNA follows: TGTGCCAGCAGGCCGGAGGTAGCCTACAATGAGCAGTTCTTC.